Below, 7 T cell receptor beta chains from the same sample are listed, as sequenced in a study of blood T cell repertoires in COVID-19. Produced via immunoSEQ multiplex PCR; TCRdb's table is partial and in-frame only. Altogether about 230,000 clones are present, 65% to 85% being singletons, with the ten largest covering 4% to 5.5%. The sequenced sample consisted of peripheral blood. The source is a man in his fifties or sixties with active or convalescent COVID-19.

The CDR3 nucleotides are TGTGCCTGGAGGGGAAGACCGACAGGGGGTGGAAACACCATATATTTT. Encoded protein: CAWRGRPTGGGNTIYF. J is TRBJ1-3 and V is TRBV30; TRBD1 matches 9 bases. This CDR3 spans 16 amino acids. The V gene end was trimmed by 3 bases and the J gene end by 3 bases; junction bases not matched to a gene: 9. CDR1 GTSNPN and CDR2 SVGIG come from the germline V gene (reference sequence). The whole variable domain, filled in from reference TRBV30 and TRBJ1-3, reads SQTIHQWPATLVQPVGSPLSLECTVEGTSNPNLYWYRQAAGRGLQLLFYSVGIGQISSEVPQNLSASRPQDRQFILSSKKLLLSDSGFYLCAWRGRPTGGGNTIYFGEGSWLTVV.

The V gene is TRBV7-3, the J gene TRBJ2-3; the match to TRBD2 covers 10 bases. The V and J ends lost 2 bases and 5 bases, in that order; junction bases with no gene match: 7. This CDR3 contains 16 residues. In germline, CDR1 is SGHTA, CDR2 FQGTGA. The CDR3 bases are TGTGCCAGCAGCTTAGGATTAGCGGGGGGCCTAGATACGCAGTATTTT. It translates to CASSLGLAGGLDTQYF. Full variable domain (remainder filled in from reference TRBV7-3 and TRBJ2-3): GAGVSQTPSNKVTEKGKYVELRCDPISGHTALYWYRQSLGQGPEFLIYFQGTGAADDSGLPNDRFFAVRPEGSVSTLKIQRTERGDSAVYLCASSLGLAGGLDTQYFGPGTRLTVL.

The chain employs TRBV6-5 and TRBJ1-1, with 7 bases aligning to TRBD1. Germline values: CDR1 MNHEY, CDR2 SVGAGI. J gave up 12 bases and V 0 bases, and 7 bases lay outside the gene matches. The CDR3 is 13 amino acids. CDR3 sequence (DNA): TGTGCCAGCAGTTACTCACAGGGGTGGGGTCCTTTCTTT. Protein product: CASSYSQGWGPFF.

The chain recombines TRBV5-5 with TRBJ2-7; possible D gene TRBD1, 5 bases. The CDR3 has 15 residues. The ends were cut back, 1 base at V and 7 bases at J, with 18 bases in the middle. CDR1 is SGHKS and CDR2 is YYEKEE in the germline V gene (reference sequence). The CDR3 DNA follows: TGTGCCAGCAGCTTGAGTCCGTGGCAGGGCGAGGAGCAGTACTTC. It codes for CASSLSPWQGEEQYF.

The chain uses TRBV24-1 and TRBJ2-3, with D possibly TRBD1 on 6 matching bases. Per the germline V gene, CDR1 is KGHDR and CDR2 is SFDVKD. V lost 6 bases, J lost 1 base, and 7 bases lay in between. This CDR3 contains 13 residues. The CDR3 here is CATSRQGTDTQYF. The CDR3 nucleotides are TGTGCCACCAGTAGACAGGGCACAGATACGCAGTATTTT.

This sequence joins TRBV7-9 and TRBJ2-1, with 9 positions matching TRBD2. Per germline, CDR1 SEHNR and CDR2 FQNEAQ (reference sequence). The CDR3 has 18 residues. The V and J ends lost 5 bases and 0 bases, in that order; junction bases with no gene match: 11. CDR3 bases: TGTGCCAGCAGCCCCCTATGGCGGGGGGGGAGCTCCTACAATGAGCAGTTCTTC. This encodes CASSPLWRGGSSYNEQFF.

A few counts support this clone. The chain employs TRBV28 and TRBJ1-2; 12 bases are shared with TRBD1. Losses at the gene ends were 2 bases for V and 7 bases for J; bases not matched to a gene: 8. Germline loops: CDR1 MDHEN, CDR2 SYDVKM. The CDR3 has 16 residues. The CDR3 sequence is CASSLTGGQGASGYTF. CDR3 sequence (DNA): TGTGCCAGCAGTTTAACTGGGGGACAGGGGGCGTCTGGCTACACCTTC.